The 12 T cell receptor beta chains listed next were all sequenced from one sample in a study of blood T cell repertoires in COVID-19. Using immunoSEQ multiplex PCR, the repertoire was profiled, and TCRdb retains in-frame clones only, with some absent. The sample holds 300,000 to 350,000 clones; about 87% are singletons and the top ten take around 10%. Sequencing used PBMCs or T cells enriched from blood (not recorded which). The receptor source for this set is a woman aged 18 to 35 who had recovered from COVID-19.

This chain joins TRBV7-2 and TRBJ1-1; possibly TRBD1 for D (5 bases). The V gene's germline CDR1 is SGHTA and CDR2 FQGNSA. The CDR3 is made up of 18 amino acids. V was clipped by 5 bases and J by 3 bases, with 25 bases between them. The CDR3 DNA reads TGTGCCAGCAGCCCCCCGATAGGGCGGGGGAGGTTCGACACTGAAGCTTTCTTT. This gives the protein CASSPPIGRGRFDTEAFF. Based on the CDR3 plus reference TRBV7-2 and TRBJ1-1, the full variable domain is GAGVSQSPSNKVTEKGKDVELRCDPISGHTALYWYRQSLGQGLEFLIYFQGNSAPDKSGLPSDRFSAERTGGSVSTLTIQRTQQEDSAVYLCASSPPIGRGRFDTEAFFGQGTRLTVV.

The CDR3 DNA follows: TGCGCCAGCAGCCCGCGACTAGCCCTCTCTCACGAGCAGTACTTC. This translates into CASSPRLALSHEQYF. V usage is TRBV4-1 and J usage is TRBJ2-7; 7 bases agree with TRBD2. The CDR3 spans 15 residues. CDR1 is MGHRA, CDR2 YSYEKL, per germline. J lost 5 bases, V lost 4 bases, and 11 bases had no gene match.

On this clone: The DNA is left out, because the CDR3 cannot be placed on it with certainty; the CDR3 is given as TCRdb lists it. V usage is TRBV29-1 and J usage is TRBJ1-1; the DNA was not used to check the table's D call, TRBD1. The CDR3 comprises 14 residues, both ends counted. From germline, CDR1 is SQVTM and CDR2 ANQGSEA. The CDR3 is CSVGRGTGSPLGFF.

As DNA, the CDR3 is TGTGCCAGCAGCTTGCGCGACAGGGGTCCCGAGCAGTACTTC. This encodes CASSLRDRGPEQYF. V and J are TRBV5-4 and TRBJ2-7; 8 bases line up with TRBD1. CDR1 is SGHNT and CDR2 is YYREEE in the germline V gene (reference sequence). V was pared by 1 base and J by 6 bases, with 6 bases of the junction left unmatched. The CDR3 is 14 residues long. Drawing the rest from reference TRBV5-4 and TRBJ2-7, the complete variable domain is ETGVTQSPTHLIKTRGQQVTLRCSSQSGHNTVSWYQQALGQGPQFIFQYYREEENGRGNFPPRFSGLQFPNYSSELNVNALELDDSALYLCASSLRDRGPEQYFGPGTRLTVT.

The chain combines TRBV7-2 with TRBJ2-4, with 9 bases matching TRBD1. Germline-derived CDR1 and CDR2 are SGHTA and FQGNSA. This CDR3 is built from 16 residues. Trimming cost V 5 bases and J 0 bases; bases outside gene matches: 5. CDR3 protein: CASSPRTGVAKNIQYF. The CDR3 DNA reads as TGTGCCAGCAGCCCACGGACAGGGGTAGCCAAAAACATTCAGTACTTC.

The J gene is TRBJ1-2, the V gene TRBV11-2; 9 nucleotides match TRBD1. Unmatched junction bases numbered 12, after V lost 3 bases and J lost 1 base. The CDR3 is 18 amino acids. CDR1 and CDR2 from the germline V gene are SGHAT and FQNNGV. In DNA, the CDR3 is TGTGCCAGCAGCTTTCCGACCGACAGGGGGGATGTTAACTATGGCTACACCTTC. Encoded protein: CASSFPTDRGDVNYGYTF.

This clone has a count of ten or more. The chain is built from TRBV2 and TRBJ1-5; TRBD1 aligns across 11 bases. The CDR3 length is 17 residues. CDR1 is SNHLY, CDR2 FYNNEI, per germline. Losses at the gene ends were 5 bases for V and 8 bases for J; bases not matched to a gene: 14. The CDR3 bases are TGTGCCAGCAGTACGCGACCGTTAGGACAGGGGGCGAAGCCCCAGCATTTT. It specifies CASSTRPLGQGAKPQHF.

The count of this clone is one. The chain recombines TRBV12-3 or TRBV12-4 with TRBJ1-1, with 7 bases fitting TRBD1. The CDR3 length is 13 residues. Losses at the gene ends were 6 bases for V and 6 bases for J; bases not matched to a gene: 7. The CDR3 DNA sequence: TGTGCCAGCAGGCCAGGGGGATTCGCTGAAGCTTTCTTT. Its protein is CASRPGGFAEAFF.

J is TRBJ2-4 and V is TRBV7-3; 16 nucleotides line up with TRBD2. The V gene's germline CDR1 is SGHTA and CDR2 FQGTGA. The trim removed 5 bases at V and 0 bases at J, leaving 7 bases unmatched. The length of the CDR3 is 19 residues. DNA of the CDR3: TGTGCCAGCAGCCCCGGGACTAGCGGGAGGGTTATAGCCAAAAACATTCAGTACTTC. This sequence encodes CASSPGTSGRVIAKNIQYF. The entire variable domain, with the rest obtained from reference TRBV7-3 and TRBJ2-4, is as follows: GAGVSQTPSNKVTEKGKYVELRCDPISGHTALYWYRQSLGQGPEFLIYFQGTGAADDSGLPNDRFFAVRPEGSVSTLKIQRTERGDSAVYLCASSPGTSGRVIAKNIQYFGAGTRLSVL.

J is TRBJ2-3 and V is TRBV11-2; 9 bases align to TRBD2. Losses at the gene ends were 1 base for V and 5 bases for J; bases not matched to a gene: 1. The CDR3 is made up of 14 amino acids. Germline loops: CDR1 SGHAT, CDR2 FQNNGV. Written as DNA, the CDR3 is TGTGCCAGCAGCTTAGGGACTAGCGAAGATACGCAGTATTTT. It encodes CASSLGTSEDTQYF.

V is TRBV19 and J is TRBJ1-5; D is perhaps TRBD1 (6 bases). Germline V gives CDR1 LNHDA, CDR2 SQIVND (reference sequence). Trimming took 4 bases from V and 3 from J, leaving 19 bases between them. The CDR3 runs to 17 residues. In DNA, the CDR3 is TGTGCCAGTAGTACAAATCCACCAGGGGTCTCCAATCAGCCCCAGCATTTT. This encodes CASSTNPPGVSNQPQHF. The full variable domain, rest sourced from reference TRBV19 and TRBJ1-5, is DGGITQSPKYLFRKEGQNVTLSCEQNLNHDAMYWYRQDPGQGLRLIYYSQIVNDFQKGDIAEGYSVSREKKESFPLTVTSAQKNPTAFYLCASSTNPPGVSNQPQHFGDGTRLSIL.

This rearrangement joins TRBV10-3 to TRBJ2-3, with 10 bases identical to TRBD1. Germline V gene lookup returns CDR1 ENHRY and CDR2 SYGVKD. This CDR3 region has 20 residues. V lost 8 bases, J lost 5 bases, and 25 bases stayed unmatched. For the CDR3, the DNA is TGTGCCATCCTAATAACCCGGACTTTAAACCGGGACAGGGGTGGAGATACGCAGTATTTT. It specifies CAILITRTLNRDRGGDTQYF.